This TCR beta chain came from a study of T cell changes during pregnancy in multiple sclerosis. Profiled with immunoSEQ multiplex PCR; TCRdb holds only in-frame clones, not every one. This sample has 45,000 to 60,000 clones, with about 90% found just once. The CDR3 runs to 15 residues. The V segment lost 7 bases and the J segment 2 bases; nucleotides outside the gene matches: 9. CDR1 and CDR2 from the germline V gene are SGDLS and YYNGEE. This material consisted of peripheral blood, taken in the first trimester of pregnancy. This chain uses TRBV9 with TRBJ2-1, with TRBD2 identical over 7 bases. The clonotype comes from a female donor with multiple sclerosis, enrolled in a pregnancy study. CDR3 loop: CASHFGEGAYNEQFF. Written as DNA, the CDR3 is TGTGCCAGCCACTTCGGGGAGGGTGCCTACAATGAGCAGTTCTTC.